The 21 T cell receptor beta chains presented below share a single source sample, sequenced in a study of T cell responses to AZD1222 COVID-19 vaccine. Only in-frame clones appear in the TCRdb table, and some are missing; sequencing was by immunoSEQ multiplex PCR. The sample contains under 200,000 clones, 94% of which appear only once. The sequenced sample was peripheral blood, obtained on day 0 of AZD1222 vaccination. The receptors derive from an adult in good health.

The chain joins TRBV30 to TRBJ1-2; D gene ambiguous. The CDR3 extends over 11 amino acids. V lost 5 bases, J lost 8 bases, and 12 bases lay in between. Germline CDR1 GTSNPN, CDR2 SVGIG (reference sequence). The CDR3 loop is CAWGEIPGYTF. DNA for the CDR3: TGTGCCTGGGGCGAAATCCCGGGCTACACCTTC.

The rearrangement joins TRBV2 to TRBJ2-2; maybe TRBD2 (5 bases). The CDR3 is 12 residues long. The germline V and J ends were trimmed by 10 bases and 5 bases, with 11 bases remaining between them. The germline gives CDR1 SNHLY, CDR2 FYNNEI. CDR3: CATTRRTGELFF. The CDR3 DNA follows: TGTGCCACAACTAGGCGAACCGGGGAGCTGTTTTTT.

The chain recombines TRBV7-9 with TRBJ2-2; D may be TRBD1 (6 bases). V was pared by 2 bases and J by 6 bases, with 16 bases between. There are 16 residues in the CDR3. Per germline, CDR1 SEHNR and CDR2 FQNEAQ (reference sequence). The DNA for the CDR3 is TGTGCCAGCAGCTTAATCGGGACCAGGGGTGCCGGGGAGCTGTTTTTT. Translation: CASSLIGTRGAGELFF.

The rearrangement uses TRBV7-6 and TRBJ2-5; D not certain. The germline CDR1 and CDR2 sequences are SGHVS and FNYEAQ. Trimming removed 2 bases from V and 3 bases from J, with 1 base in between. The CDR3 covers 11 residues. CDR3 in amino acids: CASSLKETQYF. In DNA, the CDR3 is TGTGCCAGCAGCTTAAAAGAGACCCAGTACTTC.

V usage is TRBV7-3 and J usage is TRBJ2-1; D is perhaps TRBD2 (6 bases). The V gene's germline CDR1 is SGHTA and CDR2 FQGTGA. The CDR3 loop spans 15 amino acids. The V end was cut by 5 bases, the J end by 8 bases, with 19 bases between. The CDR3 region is CASSSSREAGYEQFF. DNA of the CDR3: TGTGCCAGCAGCAGCTCTAGGGAGGCGGGCTATGAGCAGTTCTTC.

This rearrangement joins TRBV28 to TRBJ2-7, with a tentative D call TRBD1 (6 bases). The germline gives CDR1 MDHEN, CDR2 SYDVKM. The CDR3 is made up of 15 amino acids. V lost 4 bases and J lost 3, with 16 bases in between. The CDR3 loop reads CASSSRGPFNYEQYF. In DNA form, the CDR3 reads TGTGCCAGCAGTTCCAGGGGTCCCTTCAACTACGAGCAGTACTTC.

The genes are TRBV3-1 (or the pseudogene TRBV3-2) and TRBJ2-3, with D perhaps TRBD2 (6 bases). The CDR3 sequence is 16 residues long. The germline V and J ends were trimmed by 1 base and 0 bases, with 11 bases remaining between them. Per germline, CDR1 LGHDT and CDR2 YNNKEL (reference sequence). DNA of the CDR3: TGTGCCAGCAGCCAAGTGGGCGGGACGAGCACAGATACGCAGTATTTT. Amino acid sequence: CASSQVGGTSTDTQYF.

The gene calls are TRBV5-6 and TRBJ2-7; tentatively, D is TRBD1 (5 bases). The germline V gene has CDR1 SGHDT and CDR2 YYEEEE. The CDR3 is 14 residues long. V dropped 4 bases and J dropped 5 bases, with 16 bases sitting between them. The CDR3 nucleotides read TGTGCCAGCAGCCCGGACATGGTAGGCAACGAGCAGTACTTC. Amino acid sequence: CASSPDMVGNEQYF.

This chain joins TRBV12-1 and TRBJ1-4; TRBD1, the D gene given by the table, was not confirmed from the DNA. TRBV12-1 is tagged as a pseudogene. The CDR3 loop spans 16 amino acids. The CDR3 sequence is CASSFEPGGLHEKLFF. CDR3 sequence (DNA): TGTGCCAGCAGCTTTGAGCCAGGGGGCCTTCATGAAAAACTGTTTTTT.

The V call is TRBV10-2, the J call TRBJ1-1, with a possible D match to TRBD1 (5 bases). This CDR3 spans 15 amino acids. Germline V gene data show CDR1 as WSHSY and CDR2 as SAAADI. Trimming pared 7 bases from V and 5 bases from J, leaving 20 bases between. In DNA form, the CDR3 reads TGCGCCAGCATCCCGAGCTGGGGGATTGGGACTGAAGCTTTCTTT. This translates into CASIPSWGIGTEAFF.

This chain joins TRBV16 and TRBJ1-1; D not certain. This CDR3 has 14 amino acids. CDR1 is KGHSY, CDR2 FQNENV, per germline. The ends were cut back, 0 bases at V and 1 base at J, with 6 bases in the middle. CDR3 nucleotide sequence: TGTGCCAGCAGCCAATCGGGCGGGAACACTGAAGCTTTCTTT. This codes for CASSQSGGNTEAFF.

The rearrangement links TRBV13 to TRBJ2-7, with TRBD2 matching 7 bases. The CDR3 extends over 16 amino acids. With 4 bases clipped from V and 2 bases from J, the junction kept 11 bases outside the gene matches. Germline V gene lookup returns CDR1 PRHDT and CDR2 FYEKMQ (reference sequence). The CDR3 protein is CASSSTARDYPYEQYF. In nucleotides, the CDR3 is TGTGCCAGCAGCTCTACCGCCCGGGACTACCCCTACGAGCAGTACTTC.

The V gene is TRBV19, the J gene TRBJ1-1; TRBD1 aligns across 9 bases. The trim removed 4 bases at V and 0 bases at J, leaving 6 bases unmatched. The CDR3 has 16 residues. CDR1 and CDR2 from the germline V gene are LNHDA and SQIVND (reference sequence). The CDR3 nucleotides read TGTGCCAGTAGTAGCGGGACAGGGTATATGAACACTGAAGCTTTCTTT. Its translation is CASSSGTGYMNTEAFF.

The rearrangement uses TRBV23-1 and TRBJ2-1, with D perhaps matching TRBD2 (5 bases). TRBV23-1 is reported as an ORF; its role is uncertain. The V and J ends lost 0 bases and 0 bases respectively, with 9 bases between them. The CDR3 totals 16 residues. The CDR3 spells CASSQSLGSSYNEQFF. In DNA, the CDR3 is TGCGCCAGCAGTCAATCATTAGGGAGCTCCTACAATGAGCAGTTCTTC.

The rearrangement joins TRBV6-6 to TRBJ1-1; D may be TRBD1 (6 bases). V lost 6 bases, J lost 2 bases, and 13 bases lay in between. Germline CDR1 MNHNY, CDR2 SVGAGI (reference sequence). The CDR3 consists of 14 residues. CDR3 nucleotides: TGTGCCAGCAGCCGTAGGGGGTCAAACACTGAAGCTTTCTTT. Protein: CASSRRGSNTEAFF.

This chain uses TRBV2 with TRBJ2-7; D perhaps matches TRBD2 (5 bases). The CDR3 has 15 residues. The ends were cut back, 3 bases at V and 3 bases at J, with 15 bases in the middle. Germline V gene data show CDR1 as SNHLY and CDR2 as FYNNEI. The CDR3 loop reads CASSEGAAAHYEQYF. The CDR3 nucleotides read TGTGCCAGCAGTGAGGGAGCGGCCGCCCACTACGAGCAGTACTTC.

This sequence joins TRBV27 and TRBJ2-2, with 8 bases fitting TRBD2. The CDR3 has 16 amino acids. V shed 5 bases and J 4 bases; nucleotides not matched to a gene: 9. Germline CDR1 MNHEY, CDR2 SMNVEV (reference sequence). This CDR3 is CASSGFSGKFTGELFF. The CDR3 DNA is TGTGCCAGCAGTGGCTTTAGCGGGAAGTTCACCGGGGAGCTGTTTTTT.

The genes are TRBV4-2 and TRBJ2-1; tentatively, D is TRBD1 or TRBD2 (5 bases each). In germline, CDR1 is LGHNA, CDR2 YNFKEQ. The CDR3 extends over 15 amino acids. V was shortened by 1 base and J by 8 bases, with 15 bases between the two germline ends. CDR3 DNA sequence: TGTGCCAGCAGCCAAGGTGGGACGGGTAGCGATGAGCAGTTCTTC. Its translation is CASSQGGTGSDEQFF.

CDR3 sequence reads: CASSPGEWEGHAYEQYF. The CDR3 DNA is TGTGCCAGTAGCCCTGGGGAATGGGAGGGCCACGCCTACGAGCAGTACTTC. The J gene is TRBJ2-7, the V gene TRBV19, with 7 bases lining up with TRBD2. The CDR3 totals 17 residues. V shed 6 bases and J 2 bases; nucleotides not matched to a gene: 16. CDR1 is LNHDA and CDR2 is SQIVND in the germline V gene (reference sequence).

The CDR3 is CASSVEGTRDNEQFF. In DNA, the CDR3 is TGTGCCAGCAGCGTAGAGGGGACTAGGGACAATGAGCAGTTCTTC. This chain connects TRBV9 to TRBJ2-1, with 8 positions matching TRBD2. Germline V lookup: CDR1 SGDLS, CDR2 YYNGEE. After removal of 0 bases from V and 5 bases from J, the junction contained 4 bases not matched to a gene. This CDR3 is 15 amino acids long.

DNA for the CDR3: TGTGCCAGCAGCCACTTTTCTTCGGGCGAGCAGTACTTC. Protein: CASSHFSSGEQYF. The genes are TRBV7-2 and TRBJ2-7; D gene uncertain. The CDR3 is 13 residues long. V lost 5 bases and J lost 6, with 14 bases in between. Germline assignment: CDR1 SGHTA and CDR2 FQGNSA.